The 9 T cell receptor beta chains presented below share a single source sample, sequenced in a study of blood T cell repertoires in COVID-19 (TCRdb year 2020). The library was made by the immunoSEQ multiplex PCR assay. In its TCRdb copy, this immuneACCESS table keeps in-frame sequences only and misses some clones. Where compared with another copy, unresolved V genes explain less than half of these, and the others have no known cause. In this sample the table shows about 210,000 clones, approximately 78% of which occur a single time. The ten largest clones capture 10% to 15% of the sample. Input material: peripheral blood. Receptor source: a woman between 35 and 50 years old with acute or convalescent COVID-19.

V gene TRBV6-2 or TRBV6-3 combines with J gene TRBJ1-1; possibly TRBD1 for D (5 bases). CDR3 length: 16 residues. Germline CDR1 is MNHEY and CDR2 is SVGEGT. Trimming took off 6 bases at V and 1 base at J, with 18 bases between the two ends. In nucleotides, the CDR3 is TGTGCCAGCAGCCGTGACAGCACCACGGGGAACACTGAAGCTTTCTTT. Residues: CASSRDSTTGNTEAFF.

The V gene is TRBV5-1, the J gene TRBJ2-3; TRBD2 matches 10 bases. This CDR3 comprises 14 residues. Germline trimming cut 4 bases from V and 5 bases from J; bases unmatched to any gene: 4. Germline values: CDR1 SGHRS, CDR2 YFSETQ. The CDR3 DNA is TGCGCCAGCAGCGCTACTAGCGGGATAGATACGCAGTATTTT. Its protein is CASSATSGIDTQYF.

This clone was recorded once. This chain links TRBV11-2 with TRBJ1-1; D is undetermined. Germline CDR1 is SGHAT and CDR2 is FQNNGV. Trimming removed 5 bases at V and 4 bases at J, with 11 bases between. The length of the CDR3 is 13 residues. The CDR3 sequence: CASSPDSLTEAFF. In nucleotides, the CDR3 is TGTGCCAGCAGCCCCGACTCCCTCACTGAAGCTTTCTTT.

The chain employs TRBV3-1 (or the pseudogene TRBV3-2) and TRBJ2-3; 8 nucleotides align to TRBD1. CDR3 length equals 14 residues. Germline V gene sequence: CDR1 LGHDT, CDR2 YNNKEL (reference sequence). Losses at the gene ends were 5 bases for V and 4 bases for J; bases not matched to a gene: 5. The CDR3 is CASSASTGADTQYF. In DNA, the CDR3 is TGTGCCAGCAGCGCTTCGACAGGGGCAGATACGCAGTATTTT.

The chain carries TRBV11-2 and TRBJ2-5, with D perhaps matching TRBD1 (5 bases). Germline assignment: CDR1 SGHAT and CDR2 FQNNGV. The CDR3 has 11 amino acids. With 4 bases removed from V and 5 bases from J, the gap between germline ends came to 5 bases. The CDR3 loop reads CASSSGETQYF. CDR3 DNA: TGTGCCAGCAGCTCAGGGGAGACCCAGTACTTC.

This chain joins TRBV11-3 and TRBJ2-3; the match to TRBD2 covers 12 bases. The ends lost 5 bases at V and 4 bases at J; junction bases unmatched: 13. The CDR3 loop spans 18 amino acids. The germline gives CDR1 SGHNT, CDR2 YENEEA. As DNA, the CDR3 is TGTGCCAGCAGCCCGGGACTAGCGGGTCCATCCGGAGCAGATACGCAGTATTTT. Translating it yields CASSPGLAGPSGADTQYF.

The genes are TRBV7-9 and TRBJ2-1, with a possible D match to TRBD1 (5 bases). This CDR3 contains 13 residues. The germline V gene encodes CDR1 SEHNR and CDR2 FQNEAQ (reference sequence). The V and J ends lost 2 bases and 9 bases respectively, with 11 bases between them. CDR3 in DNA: TGTGCCAGCAGCTTACTAATGGACACTGAGCAGTTCTTC. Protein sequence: CASSLLMDTEQFF.

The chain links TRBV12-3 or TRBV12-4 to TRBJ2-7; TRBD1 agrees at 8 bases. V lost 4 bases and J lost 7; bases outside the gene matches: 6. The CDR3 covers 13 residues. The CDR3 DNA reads TGTGCCAGCAGTTCCTCAGGGGGCTGGGAGCAGTACTTC. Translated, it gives CASSSSGGWEQYF.

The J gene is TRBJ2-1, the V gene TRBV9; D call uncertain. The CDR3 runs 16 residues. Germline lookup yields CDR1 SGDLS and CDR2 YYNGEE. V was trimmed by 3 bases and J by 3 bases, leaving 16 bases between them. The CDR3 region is CASSAIPDTSYNEQFF. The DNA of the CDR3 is TGTGCCAGCAGCGCCATACCTGACACCAGCTACAATGAGCAGTTCTTC.